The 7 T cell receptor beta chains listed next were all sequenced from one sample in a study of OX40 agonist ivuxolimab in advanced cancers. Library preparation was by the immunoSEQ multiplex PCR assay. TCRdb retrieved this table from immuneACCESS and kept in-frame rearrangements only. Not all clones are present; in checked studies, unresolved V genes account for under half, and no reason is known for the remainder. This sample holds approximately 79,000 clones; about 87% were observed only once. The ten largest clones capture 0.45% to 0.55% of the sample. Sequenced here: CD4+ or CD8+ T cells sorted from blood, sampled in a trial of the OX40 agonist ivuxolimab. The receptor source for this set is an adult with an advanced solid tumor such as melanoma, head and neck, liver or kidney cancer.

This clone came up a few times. The CDR3 DNA follows: TGTGCCAGCAGCTTACAGGGCTATACCTACGAGCAGTACTTC. This codes for CASSLQGYTYEQYF. The gene calls are TRBV7-6 and TRBJ2-7; perhaps TRBD1 as D (5 bases). Trimming removed 2 bases at V and 2 bases at J, with 10 bases between. The CDR3 spans 14 residues. CDR1 is SGHVS and CDR2 is FNYEAQ in the germline V gene.

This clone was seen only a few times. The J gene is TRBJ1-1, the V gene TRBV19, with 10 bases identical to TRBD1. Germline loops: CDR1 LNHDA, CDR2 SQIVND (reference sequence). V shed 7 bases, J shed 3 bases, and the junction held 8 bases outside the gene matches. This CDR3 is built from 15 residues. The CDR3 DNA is TGTGCCAGTACGATTACCGGGACAGGGGACACTGAAGCTTTCTTT. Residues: CASTITGTGDTEAFF.

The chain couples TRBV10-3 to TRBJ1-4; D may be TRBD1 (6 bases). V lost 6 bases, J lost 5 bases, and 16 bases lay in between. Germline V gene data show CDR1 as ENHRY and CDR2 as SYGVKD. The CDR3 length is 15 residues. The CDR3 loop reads CAISRNPGDNEKLFF. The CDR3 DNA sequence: TGTGCCATCAGCAGGAACCCAGGGGACAATGAAAAACTGTTTTTT.

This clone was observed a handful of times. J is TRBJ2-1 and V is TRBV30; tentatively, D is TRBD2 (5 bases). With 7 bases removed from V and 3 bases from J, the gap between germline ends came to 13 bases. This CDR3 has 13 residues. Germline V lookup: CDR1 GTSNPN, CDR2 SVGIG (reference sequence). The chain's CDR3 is CAYRRGGYNEQFF. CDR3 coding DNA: TGTGCCTATCGACGGGGTGGCTACAATGAGCAGTTCTTC. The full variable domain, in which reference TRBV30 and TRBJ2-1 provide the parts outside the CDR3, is SQTIHQWPATLVQPVGSPLSLECTVEGTSNPNLYWYRQAAGRGLQLLFYSVGIGQISSEVPQNLSASRPQDRQFILSSKKLLLSDSGFYLCAYRRGGYNEQFFGPGTRLTVL.

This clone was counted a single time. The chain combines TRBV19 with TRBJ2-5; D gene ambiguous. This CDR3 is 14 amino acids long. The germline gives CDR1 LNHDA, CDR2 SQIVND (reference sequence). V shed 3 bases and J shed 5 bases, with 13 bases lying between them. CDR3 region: CASSIGPSSETQYF. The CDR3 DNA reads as TGTGCCAGTAGTATCGGGCCTAGTTCTGAGACCCAGTACTTC.

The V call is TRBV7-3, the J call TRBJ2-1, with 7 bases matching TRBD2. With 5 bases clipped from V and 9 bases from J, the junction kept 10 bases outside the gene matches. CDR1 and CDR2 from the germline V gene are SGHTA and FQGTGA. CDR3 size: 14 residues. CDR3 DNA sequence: TGTGCCAGCAGCCCGCCGGGGCGGGAGAGTGAGCAGTTCTTC. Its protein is CASSPPGRESEQFF.

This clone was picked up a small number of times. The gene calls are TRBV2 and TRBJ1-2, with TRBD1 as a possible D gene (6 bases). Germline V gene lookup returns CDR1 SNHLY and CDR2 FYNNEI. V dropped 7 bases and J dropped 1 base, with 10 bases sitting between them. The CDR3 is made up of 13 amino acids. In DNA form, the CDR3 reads TGTGCCAGCAACCCGGACAGTAACTATGGCTACACCTTC. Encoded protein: CASNPDSNYGYTF.